This T cell receptor (beta chain) was identified during a study of blood T cell dynamics during melanoma immunotherapy. Overall study: First-line therapy was either pembrolizumab or nivolumab with ipilimumab for metastatic melanoma.

Time point reported: week 3, after first cycle of checkpoint inhibitor. Sampling occurred pretreatment (T0) and at week 3 (W3), after cycle one of checkpoint blockade. Patients with prior systemic cancer treatment, concomitant immunosuppressants, or other active malignancies were excluded. Study-wide points: Clones driving repertoire changes may be melanoma-specific or general immune activation.

This clone was observed once. Its antigen is not known. The CDR3 is 12 residues long. Deletions cut 1 base from V and 14 bases from J, with 9 bases between. Germline V lookup: CDR1 SEHNR, CDR2 FQNEAQ (reference sequence). Sequenced by immunoSEQ multiplex PCR; TCRdb stores in-frame clones only, minus some. The table has about 5,000 clones, about 80% seen once. The input for sequencing was blood, taken from a patient treated with checkpoint blockade. The chain is built from TRBV7-9 and TRBJ1-6; maybe TRBD1 (6 bases). This TCR came from a human donor with melanoma. CDR3 nucleotides: TGTGCCAGCAGCTTAGAAAGGGGGTCCCTCCACTTT. It is translated as CASSLERGSLHF. Drawing the rest from reference TRBV7-9 and TRBJ1-6, the complete variable domain is DTGVSQNPRHKITKRGQNVTFRCDPISEHNRLYWYRQTLGQGPEFLTYFQNEAQLEKSRLLSDRFSAERPKGSFSTLEIQRTEQGDSAMYLCASSLERGSLHFGNGTRLTVT.